This T cell receptor (beta chain) emerged from a study of T cell responses to AZD1222 COVID-19 vaccine. General observations from the study: Repertoires were sampled only after the peak T cell response. Spike-specific TCR repertoires showed rising breadth and depth after two AZD1222 doses. The donor group comprised mostly white British people and more females; the analysis possibly underestimated clonal diversity. Spike regions recognized by vaccine-associated CD4 TCRs spanned the protein, led by 160-218 and 743-854.

This clone was observed a single time. What it binds is not known. Libraries were prepared by immunoSEQ multiplex PCR; TCRdb keeps only in-frame clonotypes and omits some of them. The sample has under 150,000 clones; just over 90% are singletons. This CDR3 is built from 13 residues. V was shortened by 3 bases and J by 1 base, with 6 bases between the two germline ends. The germline CDR1 and CDR2 sequences are MGHRA and YSYEKL. This receptor was taken from an adult in good health. The V and J genes are TRBV4-1 and TRBJ1-1, with D perhaps TRBD1 (5 bases). Source: peripheral blood, taken on day 0 of AZD1222 vaccination. This CDR3 is CASSQGPNTEAFF. The CDR3 DNA reads as TGCGCCAGCAGCCAGGGACCGAACACTGAAGCTTTCTTT.